Below are 19 T cell receptor beta chains sequenced from a single sample in a study of shared clonotypes between healthy human individuals. Using immunoSEQ multiplex PCR, the repertoire was profiled, and TCRdb retains in-frame clones only, with some absent. The data show millions of clones, more than 85% seen once. Specimen: naive CD4+ T cells from PBMCs. Subset noted: CD45RA+ positively selected. These receptors were obtained from a man younger than 30 in good health. Some clones in this sample may be carry-over from other donors' samples.

This chain connects TRBV7-9 to TRBJ2-7; 9 bases agree with TRBD1. Looked up from germline, CDR1 is SEHNR and CDR2 is FQNEAQ (reference sequence). V trimming: 4 bases; J trimming: 7 bases; junction bases outside the gene matches: 11. CDR3 length: 15 amino acids. The CDR3 loop is CASSSPGTGSYEQYF. In DNA form, the CDR3 reads TGTGCCAGCAGCTCCCCCGGGACAGGGAGTTATGAGCAGTACTTC. Drawing the rest from reference TRBV7-9 and TRBJ2-7, the complete variable domain is DTGVSQNPRHKITKRGQNVTFRCDPISEHNRLYWYRQTLGQGPEFLTYFQNEAQLEKSRLLSDRFSAERPKGSFSTLEIQRTEQGDSAMYLCASSSPGTGSYEQYFGPGTRLTVT.

The chain recombines TRBV2 with TRBJ2-7; 9 positions agree with TRBD1. After removal of 6 bases from V and 5 bases from J, the junction contained 8 bases not matched to a gene. CDR1 is SNHLY and CDR2 is FYNNEI in the germline V gene. The CDR3 is made up of 14 amino acids. Here the CDR3 reads CASRPGQGKDEQYF. In DNA form, the CDR3 reads TGTGCCAGCAGACCCGGACAGGGGAAAGACGAGCAGTACTTC. Looking up the rest from reference TRBV2 and TRBJ2-7 gives the full variable domain: EPEVTQTPSHQVTQMGQEVILRCVPISNHLYFYWYRQILGQKVEFLVSFYNNEISEKSEIFDDQFSVERPDGSNFTLKIRSTKLEDSAMYFCASRPGQGKDEQYFGPGTRLTVT.

The chain carries TRBV5-1 and TRBJ2-2; D is possibly TRBD1 (7 bases). V was clipped by 2 bases and J by 1 base, with 15 bases between them. The CDR3 runs to 17 residues. From germline, CDR1 is SGHRS and CDR2 YFSETQ. Here the CDR3 reads CASSFGGGSRNTGELFF. CDR3 coding DNA: TGCGCCAGCAGCTTTGGAGGGGGCAGTAGGAACACCGGGGAGCTGTTTTTT.

As concerns this clone: Relative to the germline gene, one junction end is altered; a read error may explain this. The chain has TRBV6-1 and TRBJ2-7; D may be TRBD1 or TRBD2 (5 bases each). Germline values: CDR1 MNHNS, CDR2 SASEGT. CDR3 length: 16 amino acids. CDR3 residues: CASSQAGTTARYEQYF. The CDR3, as DNA: TGTGCCAGCAGTCAAGCTGGGACCACTGCACGCTACGAGCAGTACTTC.

This chain connects TRBV18 to TRBJ1-5; D remains ambiguous. The V end was cut by 3 bases, the J end by 6 bases, with 6 bases between. The CDR3 is made up of 12 amino acids. Germline V gene sequence: CDR1 KGHSH, CDR2 LQKENI. The CDR3 coding sequence is TGTGCCAGCTCACCGGATATTCAGCCCCAGCATTTT. It is translated as CASSPDIQPQHF.

The chain joins TRBV5-1 to TRBJ2-7, with a tentative D call TRBD2 (6 bases). The V gene lost 4 bases and the J gene lost 0 bases, with 17 bases spanning the gap. The CDR3 loop spans 16 amino acids. Germline V gene lookup returns CDR1 SGHRS and CDR2 YFSETQ. CDR3 bases: TGCGCCAGCAGCCCTACGACTGCGGGGAGCTCCTACGAGCAGTACTTC. Translation gives CASSPTTAGSSYEQYF.

This clone appeared once. The chain links TRBV11-2 to TRBJ1-1; tentatively, D is TRBD1 (5 bases). The CDR3 runs 13 residues. In germline, CDR1 is SGHAT, CDR2 FQNNGV. With 3 bases removed from V and 1 base from J, the gap between germline ends came to 6 bases. The CDR3 DNA sequence: TGTGCCAGCAGCTTCAGGGCGAACACTGAAGCTTTCTTT. Amino acids: CASSFRANTEAFF. Looking up the rest from reference TRBV11-2 and TRBJ1-1 gives the full variable domain: EAGVAQSPRYKIIEKRQSVAFWCNPISGHATLYWYQQILGQGPKLLIQFQNNGVVDDSQLPKDRFSAERLKGVDSTLKIQPAKLEDSAVYLCASSFRANTEAFFGQGTRLTVV.

This chain links TRBV14 with TRBJ1-3; D ambiguous. V lost 4 bases to trimming and J lost 2 bases, with 9 bases between them. The germline V gene encodes CDR1 SGHDN and CDR2 FVKESK. The length of the CDR3 is 14 residues. CDR3 sequence reads: CASSPGNPGNTIYF. Here the CDR3 DNA reads TGTGCCAGCAGCCCGGGGAACCCTGGAAACACCATATATTTT.

This sequence joins TRBV5-4 and TRBJ2-7, with 11 bases lining up with TRBD2. Losses at the gene ends were 0 bases for V and 10 bases for J; bases not matched to a gene: 9. Germline lookup yields CDR1 SGHNT and CDR2 YYREEE (reference sequence). The CDR3 length is 15 residues. CDR3 bases: TGTGCCAGCAGCTTGGCCAAGCTAGCGGGAGGCCCCCAGTACTTC. This sequence encodes CASSLAKLAGGPQYF. Using reference TRBV5-4 and TRBJ2-7 for the parts outside the CDR3, the full variable domain is ETGVTQSPTHLIKTRGQQVTLRCSSQSGHNTVSWYQQALGQGPQFIFQYYREEENGRGNFPPRFSGLQFPNYSSELNVNALELDDSALYLCASSLAKLAGGPQYFGPGTRLTVT.

The chain uses TRBV11-2 and TRBJ2-5; D possibly corresponds to TRBD2 (5 bases). Germline V lookup: CDR1 SGHAT, CDR2 FQNNGV. This CDR3 contains 14 residues. Deletions cut 5 bases from V and 1 base from J, with 11 bases between. CDR3 in DNA: TGTGCCAGCAGCCCACTAGGGATCCAAGAGACCCAGTACTTC. Amino acid sequence: CASSPLGIQETQYF.

This clone was observed once. The genes are TRBV5-1 and TRBJ2-3; 8 positions match TRBD1. Unmatched junction bases numbered 12, after V lost 6 bases and J lost 0 bases. Germline V gene sequence: CDR1 SGHRS, CDR2 YFSETQ. CDR3 size: 17 residues. This chain's CDR3 is CASNARGRQGSTDTQYF. The CDR3 DNA is TGCGCCAGCAACGCCCGAGGACGACAGGGGAGCACAGATACGCAGTATTTT.

The CDR3 spells CSVGQGYPYEQYF. The CDR3 DNA reads as TGCAGCGTTGGGCAGGGTTATCCCTACGAGCAGTACTTC. The rearrangement links TRBV29-1 to TRBJ2-7, with a possible D match to TRBD1 (5 bases). The germline V gene encodes CDR1 SQVTM and CDR2 ANQGSEA. There are 13 residues in the CDR3. V was cut by 4 bases and J by 2 bases, with 12 bases left in between.

V is TRBV20-1 and J is TRBJ2-7; D remains unclear. The V gene's germline CDR1 is DFQATT and CDR2 SNEGSKA (reference sequence). Trimming cost V 2 bases and J 3 bases, with 5 bases left between them. The CDR3 loop spans 11 amino acids. The CDR3: CSARQSYEQYF. The CDR3 region has the DNA TGCAGTGCTAGACAGAGCTACGAGCAGTACTTC.

This chain connects TRBV15 to TRBJ1-4, with D hard to call. CDR1 is LNHNV and CDR2 is YYDKDF in the germline V gene (reference sequence). The CDR3 extends over 13 amino acids. The V end lost 9 bases, the J end lost 3 bases, and 11 bases lay between the germline ends. The CDR3 DNA sequence: TGTGCCACTAGTCGGAATGCTAATGAAAAACTGTTTTTT. Its translation: CATSRNANEKLFF.

This sequence joins TRBV4-1 and TRBJ2-6; 9 bases are a match to TRBD2. The CDR3 is 20 amino acids. Germline assignment: CDR1 MGHRA and CDR2 YSYEKL. The V segment lost 0 bases and the J segment 1 base; nucleotides outside the gene matches: 10. CDR3 nucleotide sequence: TGCGCCAGCAGCCAAGATGGGCTAGCGGGAATAAGTTCTGGGGCCAACGTCCTGACTTTC. Its protein is CASSQDGLAGISSGANVLTF.

The chain uses TRBV5-4 and TRBJ1-2, with D uncertain. This CDR3 contains 14 residues. Germline V gene lookup returns CDR1 SGHNT and CDR2 YYREEE (reference sequence). The V and J ends lost 3 bases and 1 base respectively, with 10 bases between them. The DNA of the CDR3 is TGTGCCAGCAGCTCCATTGGGGATAACTATGGCTACACCTTC. It encodes CASSSIGDNYGYTF.

As concerns this clone: This same CDR3 is encoded by further DNA sequences in the sample. The rearrangement joins TRBV6-5 to TRBJ2-7; D might be TRBD1 or TRBD2, each matching 7 bases. Per germline, CDR1 MNHEY and CDR2 SVGAGI. V lost 2 bases and J 1 base, leaving 9 bases between the germline ends. This CDR3 spans 14 amino acids. CDR3: CASSYQGGSYEQYF. In DNA, the CDR3 is TGTGCCAGCAGTTACCAGGGGGGGTCCTACGAGCAGTACTTC.

The chain joins TRBV11-3 to TRBJ2-5; no reliable D call. V dropped 1 base and J dropped 6 bases, with 3 bases sitting between them. This CDR3 is 11 amino acids long. Per germline, CDR1 SGHNT and CDR2 YENEEA. Written as DNA, the CDR3 is TGTGCCAGCAGCTTAGGGAAGACCCAGTACTTC. It is translated as CASSLGKTQYF.

The chain recombines TRBV19 with TRBJ2-2; D unclear. In germline, CDR1 is LNHDA, CDR2 SQIVND (reference sequence). V lost 6 bases to trimming and J lost 8 bases, with 28 bases between them. The CDR3 runs 18 residues. The CDR3 protein is CASRVGSTQRSKIGELFF. In nucleotides, the CDR3 is TGTGCCAGTAGGGTGGGGTCCACTCAACGATCCAAAATAGGGGAGCTGTTTTTT. Full variable domain (remainder filled in from reference TRBV19 and TRBJ2-2): DGGITQSPKYLFRKEGQNVTLSCEQNLNHDAMYWYRQDPGQGLRLIYYSQIVNDFQKGDIAEGYSVSREKKESFPLTVTSAQKNPTAFYLCASRVGSTQRSKIGELFFGEGSRLTVL.